This T cell receptor beta chain was observed in a study of cytomegalovirus exposure and HLA in healthy donors. For the study at large: A previous analysis identified around 120 million unique TCR beta sequences derived from 180 million or so T cells.

PCR involved 60 Vbeta and 13 Jbeta primers. TCRdb keeps only in-frame clones here, not all; method: immunoSEQ multiplex PCR. This sample carries about 150,000 clones, 60% to 80% of them seen once, and the ten largest clones take 3% to 4.5%. CDR1 is LGHNA and CDR2 is YSLEER in the germline V gene. The V segment lost 0 bases and the J segment 5 bases; nucleotides outside the gene matches: 4. CDR3 length: 15 residues. The sequencing input was PBMCs. The chain joins TRBV4-3 to TRBJ2-3; TRBD1 matches 8 bases. The TCR was taken from a male donor in good health and CMV-seronegative. The CDR3 sequence: CASSQDRQGKDTQYF. CDR3 DNA sequence: TGCGCCAGCAGCCAAGATAGACAGGGGAAAGATACGCAGTATTTT.